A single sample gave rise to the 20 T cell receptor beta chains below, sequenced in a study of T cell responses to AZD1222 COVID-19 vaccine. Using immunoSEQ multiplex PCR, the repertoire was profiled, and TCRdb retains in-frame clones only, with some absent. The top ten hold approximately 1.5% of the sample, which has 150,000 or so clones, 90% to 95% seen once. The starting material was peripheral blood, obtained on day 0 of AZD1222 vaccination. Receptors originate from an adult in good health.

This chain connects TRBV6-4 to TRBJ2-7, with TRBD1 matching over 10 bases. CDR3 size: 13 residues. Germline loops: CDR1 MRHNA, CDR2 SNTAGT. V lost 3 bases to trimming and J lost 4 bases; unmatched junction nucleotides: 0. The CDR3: CASSEDRGYEQYF. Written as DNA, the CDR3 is TGTGCCAGCAGTGAGGACAGGGGGTACGAGCAGTACTTC.

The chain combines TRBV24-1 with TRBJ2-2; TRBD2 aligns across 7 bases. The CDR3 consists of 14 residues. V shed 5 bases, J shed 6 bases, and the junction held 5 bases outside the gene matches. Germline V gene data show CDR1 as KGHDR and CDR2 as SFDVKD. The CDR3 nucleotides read TGTGCCACCAGTGCCTTGGGGGGGGCCGGGGAGCTGTTTTTT. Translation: CATSALGGAGELFF.

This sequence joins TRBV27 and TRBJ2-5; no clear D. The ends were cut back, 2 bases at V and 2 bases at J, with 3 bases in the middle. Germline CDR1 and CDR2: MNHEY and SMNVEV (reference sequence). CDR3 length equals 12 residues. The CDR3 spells CASSLGQETQYF. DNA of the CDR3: TGTGCCAGCAGTTTAGGTCAAGAGACCCAGTACTTC.

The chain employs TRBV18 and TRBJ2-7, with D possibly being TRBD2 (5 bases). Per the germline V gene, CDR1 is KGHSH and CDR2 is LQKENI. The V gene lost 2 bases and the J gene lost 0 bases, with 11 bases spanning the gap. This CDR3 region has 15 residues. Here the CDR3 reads CASSPNGLPSYEQYF. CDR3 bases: TGTGCCAGCTCACCAAACGGACTGCCCTCCTACGAGCAGTACTTC.

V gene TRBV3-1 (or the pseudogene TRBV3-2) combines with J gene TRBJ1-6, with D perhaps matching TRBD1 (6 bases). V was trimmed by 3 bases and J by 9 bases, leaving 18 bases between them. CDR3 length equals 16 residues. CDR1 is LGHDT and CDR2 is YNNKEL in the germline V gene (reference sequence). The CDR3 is CASSHQSGEVGSPLHF. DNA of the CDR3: TGTGCCAGCAGCCATCAGTCAGGGGAAGTAGGTTCACCCCTCCACTTT.

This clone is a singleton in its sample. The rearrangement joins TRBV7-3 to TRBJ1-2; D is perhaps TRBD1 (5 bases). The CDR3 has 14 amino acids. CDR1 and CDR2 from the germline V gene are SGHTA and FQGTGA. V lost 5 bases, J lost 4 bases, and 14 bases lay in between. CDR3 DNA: TGTGCCAGCAGCCTAAATTCCGGGACCTATGGCTACACCTTC. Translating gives CASSLNSGTYGYTF.

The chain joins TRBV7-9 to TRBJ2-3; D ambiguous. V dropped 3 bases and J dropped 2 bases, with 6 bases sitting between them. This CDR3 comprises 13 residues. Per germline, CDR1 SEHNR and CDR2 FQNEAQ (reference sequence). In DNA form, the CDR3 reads TGTGCCAGCAGCTTGGACGACACAGATACGCAGTATTTT. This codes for CASSLDDTDTQYF.

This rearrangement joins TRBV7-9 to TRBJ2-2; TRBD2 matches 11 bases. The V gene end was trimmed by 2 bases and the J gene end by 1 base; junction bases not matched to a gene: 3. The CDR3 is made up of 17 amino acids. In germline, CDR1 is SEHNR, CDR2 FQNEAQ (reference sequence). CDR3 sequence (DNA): TGTGCCAGCAGCTTAACTGGGACTAGCGGGAACACCGGGGAGCTGTTTTTT. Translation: CASSLTGTSGNTGELFF.

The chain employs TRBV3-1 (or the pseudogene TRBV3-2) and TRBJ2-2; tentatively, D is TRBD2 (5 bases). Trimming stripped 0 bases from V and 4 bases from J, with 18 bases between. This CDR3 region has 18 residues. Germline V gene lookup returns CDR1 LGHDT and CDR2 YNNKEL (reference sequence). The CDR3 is CASSQDLRVLGSTGELFF. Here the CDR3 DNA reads TGTGCCAGCAGCCAAGATCTAAGGGTTTTGGGGAGCACCGGGGAGCTGTTTTTT.

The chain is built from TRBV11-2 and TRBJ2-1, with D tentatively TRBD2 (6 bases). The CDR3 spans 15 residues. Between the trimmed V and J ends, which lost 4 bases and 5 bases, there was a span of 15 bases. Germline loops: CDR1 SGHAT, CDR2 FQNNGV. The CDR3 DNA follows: TGTGCCAGCAGCTCCAGTCGGGGGAAGGACAATGAGCAGTTCTTC. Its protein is CASSSSRGKDNEQFF.

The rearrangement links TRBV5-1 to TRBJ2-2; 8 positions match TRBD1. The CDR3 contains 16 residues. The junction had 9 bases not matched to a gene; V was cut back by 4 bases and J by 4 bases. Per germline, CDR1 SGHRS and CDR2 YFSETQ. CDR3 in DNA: TGCGCCAGCAGCGTTGGACAGGGAAGAGGCACCGGGGAGCTGTTTTTT. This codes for CASSVGQGRGTGELFF.

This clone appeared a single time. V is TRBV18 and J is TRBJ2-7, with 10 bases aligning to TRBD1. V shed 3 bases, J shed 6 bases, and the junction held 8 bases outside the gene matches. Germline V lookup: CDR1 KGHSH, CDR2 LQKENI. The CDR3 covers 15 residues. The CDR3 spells CASSPRDRGRGEQYF. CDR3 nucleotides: TGTGCCAGCTCACCCCGGGACAGGGGACGGGGCGAGCAGTACTTC.

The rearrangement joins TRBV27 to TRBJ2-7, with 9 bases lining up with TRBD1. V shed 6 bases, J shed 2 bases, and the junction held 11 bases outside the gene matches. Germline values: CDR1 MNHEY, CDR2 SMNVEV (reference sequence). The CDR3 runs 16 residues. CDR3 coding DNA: TGTGCCAGCAGCTCCCCTATAGGGACAGGGACCTACGAGCAGTACTTC. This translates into CASSSPIGTGTYEQYF.

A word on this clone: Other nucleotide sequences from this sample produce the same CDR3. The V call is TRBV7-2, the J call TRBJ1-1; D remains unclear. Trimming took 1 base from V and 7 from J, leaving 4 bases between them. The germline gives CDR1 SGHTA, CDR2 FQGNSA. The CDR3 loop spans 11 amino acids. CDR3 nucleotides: TGTGCCAGCAGCTTAGGTGGTGAAGCTTTCTTT. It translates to CASSLGGEAFF.

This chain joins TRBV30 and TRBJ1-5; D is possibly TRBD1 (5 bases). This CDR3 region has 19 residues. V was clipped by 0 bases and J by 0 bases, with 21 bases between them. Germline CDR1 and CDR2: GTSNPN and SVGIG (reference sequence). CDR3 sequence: CAWSVGTGTGYYSNQPQHF. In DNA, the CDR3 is TGTGCCTGGAGTGTAGGGACCGGGACGGGGTATTATAGCAATCAGCCCCAGCATTTT.

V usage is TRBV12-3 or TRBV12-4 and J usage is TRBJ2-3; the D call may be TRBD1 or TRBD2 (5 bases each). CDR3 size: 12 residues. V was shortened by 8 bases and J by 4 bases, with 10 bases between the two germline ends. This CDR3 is CASGLGADTQYF. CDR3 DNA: TGTGCCAGCGGGCTGGGGGCAGATACGCAGTATTTT.

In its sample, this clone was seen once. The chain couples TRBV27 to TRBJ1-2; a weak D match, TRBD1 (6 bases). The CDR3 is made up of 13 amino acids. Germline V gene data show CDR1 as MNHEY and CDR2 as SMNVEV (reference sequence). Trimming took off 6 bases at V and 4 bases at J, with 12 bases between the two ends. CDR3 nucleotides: TGTGCCAGCAGCCGAACAGGGACCTATGGCTACACCTTC. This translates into CASSRTGTYGYTF.

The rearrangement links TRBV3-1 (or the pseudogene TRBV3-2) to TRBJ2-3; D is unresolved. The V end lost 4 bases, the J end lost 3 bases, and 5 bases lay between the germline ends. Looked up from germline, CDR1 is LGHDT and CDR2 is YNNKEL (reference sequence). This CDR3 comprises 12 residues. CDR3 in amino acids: CASSPRTDTQYF. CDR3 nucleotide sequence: TGTGCCAGCAGCCCGAGAACAGATACGCAGTATTTT.

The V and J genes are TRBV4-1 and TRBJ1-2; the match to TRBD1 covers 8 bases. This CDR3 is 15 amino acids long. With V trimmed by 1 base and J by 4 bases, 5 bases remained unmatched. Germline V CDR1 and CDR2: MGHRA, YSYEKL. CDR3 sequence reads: CASSQGGQEAYGYTF. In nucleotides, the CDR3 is TGCGCCAGCAGCCAAGGGGGACAGGAGGCCTATGGCTACACCTTC.

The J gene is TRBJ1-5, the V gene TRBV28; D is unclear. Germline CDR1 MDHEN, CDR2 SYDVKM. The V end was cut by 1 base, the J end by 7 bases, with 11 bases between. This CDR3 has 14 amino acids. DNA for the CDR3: TGTGCCAGCAGTTTATTACAGCGGCGACAGCCCCAGCATTTT. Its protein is CASSLLQRRQPQHF.